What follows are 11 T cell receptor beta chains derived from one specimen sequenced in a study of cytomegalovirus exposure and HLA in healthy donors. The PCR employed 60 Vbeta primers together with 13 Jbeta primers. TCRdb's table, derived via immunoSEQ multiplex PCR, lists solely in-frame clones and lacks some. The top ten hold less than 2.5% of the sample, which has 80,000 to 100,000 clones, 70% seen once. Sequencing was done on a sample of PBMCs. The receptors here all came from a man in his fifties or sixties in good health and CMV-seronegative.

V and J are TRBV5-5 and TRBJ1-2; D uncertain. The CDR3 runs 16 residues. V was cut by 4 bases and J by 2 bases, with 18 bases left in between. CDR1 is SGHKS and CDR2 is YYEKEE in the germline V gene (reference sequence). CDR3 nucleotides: TGTGCCAGCAGCCCGGGGTGGGGTGGGCAGAACTATGGCTACACCTTC. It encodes CASSPGWGGQNYGYTF.

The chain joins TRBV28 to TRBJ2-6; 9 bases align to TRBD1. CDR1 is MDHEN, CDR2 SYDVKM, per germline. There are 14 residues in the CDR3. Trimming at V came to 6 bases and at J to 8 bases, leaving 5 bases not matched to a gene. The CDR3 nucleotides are TGTGCCAGCAGGTTGTACAGGGGGCCCAACGTCCTGACTTTC. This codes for CASRLYRGPNVLTF.

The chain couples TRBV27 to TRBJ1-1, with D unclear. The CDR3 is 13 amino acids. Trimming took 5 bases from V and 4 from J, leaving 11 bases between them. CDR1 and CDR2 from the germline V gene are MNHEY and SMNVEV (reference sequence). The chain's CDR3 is CASSLIPSTEAFF. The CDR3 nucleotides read TGTGCCAGCAGTCTTATCCCCTCCACTGAAGCTTTCTTT.

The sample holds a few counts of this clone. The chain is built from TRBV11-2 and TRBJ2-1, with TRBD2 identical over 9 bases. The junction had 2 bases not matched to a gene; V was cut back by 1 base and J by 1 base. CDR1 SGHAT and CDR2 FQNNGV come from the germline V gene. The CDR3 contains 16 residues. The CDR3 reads CASSLAAGGSYNEQFF. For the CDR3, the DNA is TGTGCCAGCAGCTTAGCGGCGGGAGGGTCCTACAATGAGCAGTTCTTC.

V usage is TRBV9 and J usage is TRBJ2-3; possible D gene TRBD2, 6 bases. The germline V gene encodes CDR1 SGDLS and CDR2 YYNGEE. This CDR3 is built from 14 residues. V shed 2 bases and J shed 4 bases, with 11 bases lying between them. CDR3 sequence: CASSVGGKSDTQYF. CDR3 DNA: TGTGCCAGCAGCGTCGGAGGGAAGTCAGATACGCAGTATTTT. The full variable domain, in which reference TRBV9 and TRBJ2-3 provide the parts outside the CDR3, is DSGVTQTPKHLITATGQRVTLRCSPRSGDLSVYWYQQSLDQGLQFLIQYYNGEERAKGNILERFSAQQFPDLHSELNLSSLELGDSALYFCASSVGGKSDTQYFGPGTRLTVL.

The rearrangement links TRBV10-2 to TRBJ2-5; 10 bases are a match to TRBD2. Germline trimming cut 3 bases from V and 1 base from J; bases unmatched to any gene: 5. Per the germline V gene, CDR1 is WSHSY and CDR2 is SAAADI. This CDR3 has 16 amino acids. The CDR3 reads CASSDVTSGTQETQYF. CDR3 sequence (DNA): TGCGCCAGCAGTGATGTAACTAGCGGGACCCAAGAGACCCAGTACTTC.

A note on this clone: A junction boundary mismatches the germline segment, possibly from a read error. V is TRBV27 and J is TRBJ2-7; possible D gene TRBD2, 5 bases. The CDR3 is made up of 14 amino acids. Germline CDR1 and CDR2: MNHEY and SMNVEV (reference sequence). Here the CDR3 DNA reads TGTGCCAGCAGTTTAACTAGGACGGCCTACAAGCAGTACTTC. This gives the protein CASSLTRTAYKQYF.

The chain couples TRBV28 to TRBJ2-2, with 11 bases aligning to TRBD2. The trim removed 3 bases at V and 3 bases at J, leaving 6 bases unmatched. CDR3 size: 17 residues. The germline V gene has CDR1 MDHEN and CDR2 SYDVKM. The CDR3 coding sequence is TGTGCCAGCAGTTTCCTTCTAGCGGGGGGAGACACCGGGGAGCTGTTTTTT. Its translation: CASSFLLAGGDTGELFF.

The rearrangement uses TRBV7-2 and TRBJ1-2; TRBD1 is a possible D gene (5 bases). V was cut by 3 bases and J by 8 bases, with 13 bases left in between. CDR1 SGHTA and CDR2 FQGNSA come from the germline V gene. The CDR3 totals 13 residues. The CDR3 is CASSFSRDSGYTF. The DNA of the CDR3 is TGTGCCAGCAGCTTTAGCAGGGATTCAGGCTACACCTTC. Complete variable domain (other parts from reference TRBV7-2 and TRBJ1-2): GAGVSQSPSNKVTEKGKDVELRCDPISGHTALYWYRQSLGQGLEFLIYFQGNSAPDKSGLPSDRFSAERTGGSVSTLTIQRTQQEDSAVYLCASSFSRDSGYTFGSGTRLTVV.

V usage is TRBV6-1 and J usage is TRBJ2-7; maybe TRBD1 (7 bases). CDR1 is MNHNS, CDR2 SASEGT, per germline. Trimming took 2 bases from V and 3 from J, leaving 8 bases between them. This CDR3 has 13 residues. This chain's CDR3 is CASSEQGGYEQYF. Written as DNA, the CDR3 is TGTGCCAGCAGTGAACAGGGGGGCTACGAGCAGTACTTC.

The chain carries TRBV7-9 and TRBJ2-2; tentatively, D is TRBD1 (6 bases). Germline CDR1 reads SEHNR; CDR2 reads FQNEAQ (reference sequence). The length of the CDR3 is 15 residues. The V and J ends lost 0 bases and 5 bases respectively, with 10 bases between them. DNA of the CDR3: TGTGCCAGCAGCTTAGCGGGGGCGCAGACCGGGGAGCTGTTTTTT. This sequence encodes CASSLAGAQTGELFF. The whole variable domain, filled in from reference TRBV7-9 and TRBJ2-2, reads DTGVSQNPRHKITKRGQNVTFRCDPISEHNRLYWYRQTLGQGPEFLTYFQNEAQLEKSRLLSDRFSAERPKGSFSTLEIQRTEQGDSAMYLCASSLAGAQTGELFFGEGSRLTVL.